These 30 T cell receptor beta chains originate from one sample sequenced in a study of T cell responses to AZD1222 COVID-19 vaccine. Produced via immunoSEQ multiplex PCR; TCRdb's table is partial and in-frame only. This sample carries 100,000 to 120,000 clones, roughly 89% of them seen once, and the ten largest clones take roughly 15%. Sequences were derived from peripheral blood, sampled 28 days after the second AZD1222 dose. These receptor sequences come from an adult who received the AZD1222 COVID-19 vaccine.

The CDR3 sequence: CASRPGQHNYEQYF. In DNA form, the CDR3 reads TGTGCCAGCAGACCGGGACAGCACAATTACGAGCAGTACTTC. This chain links TRBV27 with TRBJ2-7; 7 bases map to TRBD1. The germline V gene has CDR1 MNHEY and CDR2 SMNVEV (reference sequence). The CDR3 has 14 residues. V was pared by 6 bases and J by 4 bases, with 9 bases of the junction left unmatched.

The chain combines TRBV7-3 with TRBJ2-3; the D gene could be TRBD1 or TRBD2 (7 bases each). The V end was cut by 8 bases, the J end by 6 bases, with 21 bases between. The CDR3 is 15 residues long. From germline, CDR1 is SGHTA and CDR2 FQGTGA. The CDR3 loop is CASQQGGSILDTQYF. Here the CDR3 DNA reads TGTGCCAGCCAGCAGGGGGGGAGTATACTCGATACGCAGTATTTT.

This chain's CDR3 is CASSEDRDTDTQYF. The DNA of the CDR3 is TGTGCCAGCAGTGAGGACCGCGACACAGATACGCAGTATTTT. This chain links TRBV6-1 with TRBJ2-3; the D is unclear. This CDR3 contains 14 residues. Germline lookup yields CDR1 MNHNS and CDR2 SASEGT. The V end lost 3 bases, the J end lost 2 bases, and 9 bases lay between the germline ends.

This chain connects TRBV7-6 to TRBJ1-5, with 7 positions matching TRBD1. J lost 4 bases, V lost 3 bases, and 0 bases had no gene match. Germline V gene lookup returns CDR1 SGHVS and CDR2 FNYEAQ. This CDR3 has 13 amino acids. CDR3 nucleotides: TGTGCCAGCAGCTTGGGACAGAATCAGCCCCAGCATTTT. Translating it yields CASSLGQNQPQHF.

V usage is TRBV19 and J usage is TRBJ1-2; D uncertain. Per germline, CDR1 LNHDA and CDR2 SQIVND (reference sequence). Trimming stripped 6 bases from V and 3 bases from J, with 11 bases between. The CDR3 sequence is 13 residues long. CDR3 nucleotides: TGTGCCAGTAGATCAGGATTAGACTATGGCTACACCTTC. This sequence encodes CASRSGLDYGYTF.

The rearrangement uses TRBV7-2 and TRBJ2-1; the D call may be TRBD1 or TRBD2 (7 bases each). The CDR3 totals 14 residues. Germline V gene sequence: CDR1 SGHTA, CDR2 FQGNSA. V lost 4 bases to trimming and J lost 4 bases, with 11 bases between them. CDR3 DNA: TGTGCCAGCAGCTGGGAGGGGGCGTACAATGAGCAGTTCTTC. Translation gives CASSWEGAYNEQFF.

The chain couples TRBV28 to TRBJ2-4; D is unclear. The CDR3 extends over 13 amino acids. Germline values: CDR1 MDHEN, CDR2 SYDVKM. V gave up 7 bases and J gave up 7 bases, with 14 bases separating them. The CDR3 loop reads CASTSSNSNIQYF. DNA of the CDR3: TGTGCCAGCACCTCAAGTAACAGCAACATTCAGTACTTC.

This chain joins TRBV5-1 and TRBJ2-1, with D maybe TRBD2 (6 bases). Germline V gives CDR1 SGHRS, CDR2 YFSETQ. This CDR3 spans 17 amino acids. Deletions cut 0 bases from V and 2 bases from J, with 15 bases between. The DNA of the CDR3 is TGCGCCAGCAGCTTGGACCCAAGCGGGCTCCCCTACAATGAGCAGTTCTTC. Protein: CASSLDPSGLPYNEQFF.

The V gene is TRBV27, the J gene TRBJ1-1; D is unresolved. The CDR3 runs 14 residues. V dropped 0 bases and J dropped 1 base, with 6 bases sitting between them. The V gene's germline CDR1 is MNHEY and CDR2 SMNVEV (reference sequence). The CDR3 is CASSLSGSNTEAFF. Here the CDR3 DNA reads TGTGCCAGCAGTTTATCAGGGTCGAACACTGAAGCTTTCTTT.

V is TRBV3-1 (or the pseudogene TRBV3-2) and J is TRBJ2-7; the match to TRBD2 covers 8 bases. V gave up 4 bases and J gave up 2 bases; unmatched junction bases: 10. CDR3 length: 16 amino acids. Germline CDR1 is LGHDT and CDR2 is YNNKEL (reference sequence). In nucleotides, the CDR3 is TGTGCCAGCAGCCTTCGGGGTAGCGGGGCGCCCTACGAGCAGTACTTC. This codes for CASSLRGSGAPYEQYF.

The rearrangement links TRBV28 to TRBJ2-2; a weak D match, TRBD2 (6 bases). Trimming shortened V by 6 bases and J by 4 bases, and 18 bases separated the two germline ends. The CDR3 has 16 amino acids. The germline V gene has CDR1 MDHEN and CDR2 SYDVKM. The CDR3 loop reads CASRVGGAASTGELFF. CDR3 sequence (DNA): TGTGCCAGCAGGGTCGGGGGAGCCGCGAGCACCGGGGAGCTGTTTTTT.

The gene calls are TRBV5-1 and TRBJ2-1; TRBD2 matches 7 bases. The CDR3 spans 15 residues. The germline gives CDR1 SGHRS, CDR2 YFSETQ. After removal of 4 bases from V and 4 bases from J, the junction contained 8 bases not matched to a gene. The CDR3 loop is CASSGGRESYNEQFF. CDR3 bases: TGCGCCAGCAGCGGAGGGCGGGAGAGTTACAATGAGCAGTTCTTC.

The chain recombines TRBV28 with TRBJ1-4; 8 bases align to TRBD1. CDR1 and CDR2 (germline): MDHEN, SYDVKM. The CDR3 covers 15 residues. V shed 4 bases, J shed 7 bases, and the junction held 8 bases outside the gene matches. CDR3 loop: CASSSWTGKGEKLFF. DNA for the CDR3: TGTGCCAGCAGTTCATGGACAGGGAAAGGTGAAAAACTGTTTTTT.

The chain carries TRBV10-3 and TRBJ2-7, with D unclear. Between the trimmed V and J ends, which lost 2 bases and 3 bases, there was a span of 17 bases. Germline lookup yields CDR1 ENHRY and CDR2 SYGVKD. The CDR3 sequence is 16 residues long. The CDR3 DNA is TGTGCCATCAGTGAGGGTTATGGAAGGTTGGGCTACGAGCAGTACTTC. Protein product: CAISEGYGRLGYEQYF.

The J gene is TRBJ2-1, the V gene TRBV10-2; D is perhaps TRBD2 (6 bases). This CDR3 contains 13 residues. CDR1 is WSHSY, CDR2 SAAADI, per germline. The ends were cut back, 0 bases at V and 15 bases at J, with 15 bases in the middle. This chain's CDR3 is CASSESAGSRWFF. CDR3 sequence (DNA): TGCGCCAGCAGTGAGTCTGCGGGATCCAGATGGTTCTTC.

The chain carries TRBV5-6 and TRBJ1-5; no firm D call. Germline V gene data show CDR1 as SGHDT and CDR2 as YYEEEE. V dropped 0 bases and J dropped 7 bases, with 14 bases sitting between them. The CDR3 runs 15 residues. The CDR3 bases are TGTGCCAGCAGCTTGGGCGGCAGCCTCTGGCAGCCCCAGCATTTT. Its protein is CASSLGGSLWQPQHF.

This clone was detected once. The chain links TRBV10-1 to TRBJ2-3; D is perhaps TRBD1 (6 bases). The CDR3 totals 12 residues. Looked up from germline, CDR1 is WNHNN and CDR2 is SYGVQD (reference sequence). The ends were cut back, 7 bases at V and 4 bases at J, with 9 bases in the middle. The CDR3 DNA reads as TGCGCCAGCACTGGGGGCCCAGATACGCAGTATTTT. It is translated as CASTGGPDTQYF.

J is TRBJ2-1 and V is TRBV6-4; 8 bases map to TRBD1. With V trimmed by 3 bases and J by 1 base, 2 bases remained unmatched. CDR3 length: 15 residues. CDR1 is MRHNA and CDR2 is SNTAGT in the germline V gene. The DNA of the CDR3 is TGTGCCAGCAGTGAGAGGACAGGGTCCTACAATGAGCAGTTCTTC. Protein: CASSERTGSYNEQFF.

CDR3 nucleotides: TGCGCCAGCAGCCTAATCCCGGGGGTTGACACCGGGGAGCTGTTTTTT. Its protein is CASSLIPGVDTGELFF. The chain employs TRBV5-1 and TRBJ2-2, with a tentative D call TRBD2 (6 bases). CDR3 length: 16 residues. The V gene lost 4 bases and the J gene lost 3 bases, with 16 bases spanning the gap. Germline V CDR1 and CDR2: SGHRS, YFSETQ.

The V gene is TRBV9, the J gene TRBJ2-7, with D possibly being TRBD1 or TRBD2 (5 bases each). Trimming removed 2 bases from V and 4 bases from J, with 16 bases in between. CDR3 size: 15 residues. The germline gives CDR1 SGDLS, CDR2 YYNGEE. Here the CDR3 DNA reads TGTGCCAGCAGCGTTGGGACCCCGGGGATGTACGAGCAGTACTTC. Its translation is CASSVGTPGMYEQYF.

The chain is built from TRBV5-1 and TRBJ2-2; 12 bases fit TRBD2. This CDR3 has 18 amino acids. CDR1 and CDR2 from the germline V gene are SGHRS and YFSETQ. Trimming removed 4 bases from V and 0 bases from J; junction bases left unmatched: 7. The CDR3 bases are TGCGCCAGCAGCCCCGGGACTAGCGGGTACTCGAACACCGGGGAGCTGTTTTTT. As protein: CASSPGTSGYSNTGELFF.

This clone is medium-sized by share. The rearrangement uses TRBV7-9 and TRBJ1-2, with 10 bases matching TRBD1. The CDR3 has 15 residues. Germline V gene lookup returns CDR1 SEHNR and CDR2 FQNEAQ (reference sequence). After removal of 8 bases from V and 5 bases from J, the junction contained 11 bases not matched to a gene. CDR3 in amino acids: CASESPGTGVYGYTF. The DNA of the CDR3 is TGTGCCAGCGAAAGCCCCGGGACAGGGGTATATGGCTACACCTTC.

The V gene is TRBV19, the J gene TRBJ1-2, with TRBD1 matching 9 bases. The J segment lost 8 bases and the V segment lost 6 bases, leaving 7 bases of the junction unmatched. Germline V gene sequence: CDR1 LNHDA, CDR2 SQIVND (reference sequence). The length of the CDR3 is 13 residues. The CDR3 coding sequence is TGTGCCAGTAGCCTCACAGGGGGCAGCGGCTACACCTTC. Residues: CASSLTGGSGYTF.

The V and J genes are TRBV10-1 and TRBJ2-7; 9 positions match TRBD1. J was trimmed by 4 bases and V by 6 bases; bases with no gene match: 4. Per the germline V gene, CDR1 is WNHNN and CDR2 is SYGVQD (reference sequence). CDR3 length: 13 amino acids. CDR3: CASSLGQGYEQYF. CDR3 coding DNA: TGCGCCAGCAGCCTGGGACAGGGTTACGAGCAGTACTTC.

This clone was seen a few times. The rearrangement joins TRBV10-2 to TRBJ2-7; 10 bases are a match to TRBD1. Losses at the gene ends were 0 bases for V and 0 bases for J; bases not matched to a gene: 2. Germline V CDR1 and CDR2: WSHSY, SAAADI. The CDR3 spans 16 residues. CDR3: CASSESTGGTSYEQYF. CDR3 DNA: TGCGCCAGCAGTGAGTCGACAGGGGGCACCTCCTACGAGCAGTACTTC.

The chain links TRBV28 to TRBJ2-7; D call uncertain. The CDR3 totals 16 residues. V lost 5 bases and J 2 bases, leaving 19 bases between the germline ends. Germline V gene data show CDR1 as MDHEN and CDR2 as SYDVKM. CDR3 loop: CASSLLPKGSTYEQYF. Here the CDR3 DNA reads TGTGCCAGCAGTCTACTACCTAAGGGCAGCACCTACGAGCAGTACTTC.

A note on this clone: The junction departs from germline at one end; a sequencing error may be responsible. V is TRBV4-1 and J is TRBJ2-1, with D possibly matching TRBD1 (8 bases). CDR3 length: 18 residues. Looked up from germline, CDR1 is MGHRA and CDR2 is YSYEKL. The CDR3 coding sequence is TGCCCCAGCAGCCAAGGGGGGGGCGGGACAGGCTTAAAATATGAGCAGTTCTTC. Its protein is CPSSQGGGGTGLKYEQFF.

The chain employs TRBV6-4 and TRBJ1-5; the match to TRBD1 covers 10 bases. This CDR3 spans 15 amino acids. The germline V gene has CDR1 MRHNA and CDR2 SNTAGT. The junction had 2 bases not matched to a gene; V was cut back by 6 bases and J by 0 bases. The CDR3 DNA reads as TGTGCCAGCAGCGGGACAGGGGATAGCAATCAGCCCCAGCATTTT. Protein product: CASSGTGDSNQPQHF.

The chain has TRBV19 and TRBJ1-2; TRBD1 matches 8 bases. This CDR3 contains 16 residues. With 7 bases clipped from V and 7 bases from J, the junction kept 17 bases outside the gene matches. Germline V CDR1 and CDR2: LNHDA, SQIVND (reference sequence). Here the CDR3 reads CASTPDDRGLGGGYTF. The CDR3 bases are TGTGCCAGTACCCCCGACGACAGGGGTTTGGGGGGTGGCTACACCTTC.

The chain joins TRBV9 to TRBJ1-1; D remains unclear. This CDR3 is built from 13 residues. The germline V and J ends were trimmed by 0 bases and 1 base, with 4 bases remaining between them. Germline CDR1 reads SGDLS; CDR2 reads YYNGEE. CDR3 loop: CASSVGWNTEAFF. CDR3 bases: TGTGCCAGCAGCGTAGGGTGGAACACTGAAGCTTTCTTT.